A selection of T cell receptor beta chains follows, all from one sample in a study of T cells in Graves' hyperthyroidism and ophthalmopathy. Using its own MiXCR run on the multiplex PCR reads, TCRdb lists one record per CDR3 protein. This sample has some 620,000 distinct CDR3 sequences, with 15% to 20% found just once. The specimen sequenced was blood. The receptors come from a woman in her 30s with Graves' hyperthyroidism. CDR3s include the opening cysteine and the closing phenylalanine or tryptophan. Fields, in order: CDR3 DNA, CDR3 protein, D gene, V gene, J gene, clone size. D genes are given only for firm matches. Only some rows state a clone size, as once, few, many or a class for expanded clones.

TGTGCCTGGAGGACGACCAGGACTAGCGAAGAGACCCAGTACTTC	CAWRTTRTSEETQYF	TRBD2	TRBV30	TRBJ2-5	many
TGTGCCAGCAGTCCGGACTACCCAGCCTACGAGCAGTACTTC	CASSPDYPAYEQYF	-	TRBV6-2/TRBV6-3	TRBJ2-7	many
TGTGCCAGCAGCTTCAGAGGCGGGAGCTCCTACAATGAGCAGTTCTTC	CASSFRGGSSYNEQFF	TRBD2	TRBV7-3	TRBJ2-1	many
TGTGCCAGCAGCGAGTCAGGAAATGTTTACAATGAGCAGTTCTTC	CASSESGNVYNEQFF	-	TRBV5-6	TRBJ2-1	many
TGCAGCGTCCGAGGACAGCAAGAGACCCAGTACTTC	CSVRGQQETQYF	-	TRBV29-1	TRBJ2-5	many
TGTGCCTGGAGTCAGGGACAGCCTGAGGGGGAGCTGTTTTTT	CAWSQGQPEGELFF	TRBD1	TRBV30	TRBJ2-2	-
TGTGCCAGCAGTTTATTAGGTCGACTAGCGGGATCCCCCGAGCAGTACTTC	CASSLLGRLAGSPEQYF	TRBD2	TRBV28	TRBJ2-7	-
TGTGCCAGCAGCCCCTTTGCCCGGGTGCGATCCTACGAGCAGTACTTC	CASSPFARVRSYEQYF	-	TRBV7-2	TRBJ2-7	-
TGTGCCAGCAGTGTACAGCGGGAGTGGTCCTACGAGCAGTACTTC	CASSVQREWSYEQYF	TRBD2	TRBV6-1	TRBJ2-7	many
TGTGCCAGCAGGGGGACAGATAATGAAAAACTGTTTTTT	CASRGTDNEKLFF	TRBD1	TRBV2	TRBJ1-4	few
TGTGCCAGCAGTTTAGGGTGGGACGGGGAGCTGTTTTTT	CASSLGWDGELFF	-	TRBV12-3/TRBV12-4	TRBJ2-2	many
TGCGCCAGCAGCCCGAAGGCAGTTTCTAACTATGGCTACACCTTC	CASSPKAVSNYGYTF	-	TRBV4-1	TRBJ1-2	few
TGTGCCAGCAGTGAAGATCCCGCAGGGGGGACTGAAGCTTTCTTT	CASSEDPAGGTEAFF	TRBD1	TRBV6-1	TRBJ1-1	few
TGTGCCACCAGCAGAGATTCGACAGTCTACGAGCAGTACTTC	CATSRDSTVYEQYF	-	TRBV15	TRBJ2-7	few
TGTGCCAGCAGTGGGACTCCGAACACTGAAGCTTTCTTT	CASSGTPNTEAFF	-	TRBV5-6	TRBJ1-1	many
TGCGCCAGCAGCTTGGCTCTGGGGGCAGGCACCGGGGAGCTGTTTTTT	CASSLALGAGTGELFF	-	TRBV5-1	TRBJ2-2	many
TGCAGTGCTAGAGATGGGGACAGGGGTGGGGAAAAACTGTTTTTT	CSARDGDRGGEKLFF	TRBD1	TRBV20-1	TRBJ1-4	-
TGTGCCAGCAACCCACTAGGAGTCAATCAGCCCCAGCATTTT	CASNPLGVNQPQHF	-	TRBV6-1	TRBJ1-5	-
TGTGCCAGCAGAATGGACAGGGGAGCGAACACCGGGGAGCTGTTTTTT	CASRMDRGANTGELFF	TRBD1	TRBV7-2	TRBJ2-2	many
TGTGCCAGCAGCTTAGCTCTGGGGAAACACAATGAGCAGTTCTTC	CASSLALGKHNEQFF	-	TRBV7-9	TRBJ2-1	-
TGTGCCAGCAGTTCTGGGGGGGTAGCTTTCTTT	CASSSGGVAFF	-	TRBV12-3/TRBV12-4	TRBJ1-1	many
TGCAGTGCTGGACCCCTAAGACTAGCCGGTGGGGTGAATACGCAGTATTTT	CSAGPLRLAGGVNTQYF	TRBD2	TRBV20-1	TRBJ2-3	-
TGTGCCAGCAGCCCGACGGGACAGAGAAACACCATATATTTT	CASSPTGQRNTIYF	TRBD1	TRBV9	TRBJ1-3	once
TGTGCCAGCAGCCAAGAGGGACAGGGGAGGAATGAGCAGTTCTTC	CASSQEGQGRNEQFF	TRBD1	TRBV4-2	TRBJ2-1	few
TGTGCCAGCAGGAAACCTCGGGACAGGGGGGAGAATGAGCAGTTCTTC	CASRKPRDRGENEQFF	TRBD1	TRBV2	TRBJ2-1	-
TGTGCCTGGACCCGGCTAGCGGGAGGGCCCGTCAATGAGCAGTTCTTC	CAWTRLAGGPVNEQFF	TRBD2	TRBV30	TRBJ2-1	-
TGTGCCAGCAACAAGGACAGGCGGAACACCGGGGAGCTGTTTTTT	CASNKDRRNTGELFF	TRBD1	TRBV2	TRBJ2-2	few
TGTGCCAGCACTCCTAGCCTCTACAATGAGCAGTTCTTC	CASTPSLYNEQFF	-	TRBV2	TRBJ2-1	many
TGTGCCTGGAGTCATGGGAATGAGCAGTTCTTC	CAWSHGNEQFF	-	TRBV30	TRBJ2-1	many
TGCGCCAGCAGGAAGGGGGGGGGAAACACTGAAGCTTTCTTT	CASRKGGGNTEAFF	-	TRBV5-1	TRBJ1-1	-
TGTGCCAGCAGCCTGGGACGACAGCCGACGCAGTATTTT	CASSLGRQPTQYF	-	TRBV7-6	TRBJ2-3	few
TGCAGTGTCCCGACTAGCGGGAGGATGGCCGGGGAGCTGTTTTTT	CSVPTSGRMAGELFF	TRBD2	TRBV20-1	TRBJ2-2	-
TGCGCCAGCAGCCAAGGAGGACAGCCCCAGCATTTT	CASSQGGQPQHF	-	TRBV4-1	TRBJ1-5	many
TGTGCCAGCTCACCAAACCCGGGAATTGGGAACACTGAAGCTTTCTTT	CASSPNPGIGNTEAFF	-	TRBV18	TRBJ1-1	few
TGTGCCAGCAGCCTGGGACTAGCGGGGAGCCTCTGGGAGAAAGAGACCCAGTACTTC	CASSLGLAGSLWEKETQYF	TRBD2	TRBV28	TRBJ2-5	many
TGTGCCAGCAGTTACGAAGGGCTGAACACTGAAGCTTTCTTT	CASSYEGLNTEAFF	-	TRBV6-1	TRBJ1-1	many
TGTGCCAGTAGTACCTCACTAGCGGGAGGGTACCATGAGCAGTTCTTC	CASSTSLAGGYHEQFF	TRBD2	TRBV19	TRBJ2-1	-
TGTGCCTGCCGGGACTCTCCCTACGAGCAGTACTTC	CACRDSPYEQYF	-	TRBV6-2/TRBV6-3	TRBJ2-7	few
TGTGCCAGCAGCTTGCTAGCGGACAACACCGGGGAGCTGTTTTTT	CASSLLADNTGELFF	TRBD2	TRBV12-3/TRBV12-4	TRBJ2-2	many
TGTGCCAGCAGTTACGACAGGACAGGGGGGACCGAGCAGTACTTC	CASSYDRTGGTEQYF	TRBD1	TRBV6-9	TRBJ2-7	-
TGTGCCATCAGTGATCTAGGACTAGCGGGAGGGAATGAGCAGTTCTTC	CAISDLGLAGGNEQFF	TRBD2	TRBV10-3	TRBJ2-1	few
TGTGCCAGCAGGTCCGGACAGACCTACGAGCAGTACTTC	CASRSGQTYEQYF	-	TRBV7-2	TRBJ2-7	many
TGCAGCGTTGTTCAAATTAGCACAGATACGCAGTATTTT	CSVVQISTDTQYF	-	TRBV29-1	TRBJ2-3	-
TGTGCCACCAGTGCCGGGACTAGCGGCTCCTACGAGCAGTACTTC	CATSAGTSGSYEQYF	TRBD2	TRBV24-1	TRBJ2-7	-
TGTGCCAGCAGCTTGGTGACAACTAGCGGGAGAACGACCGAGCAGTACTTC	CASSLVTTSGRTTEQYF	TRBD2	TRBV7-2	TRBJ2-7	many